This TCR beta chain was captured in a study of tumor-infiltrating lymphocytes in primary liver carcinoma. Turning to the study itself: Ages ranged from 30 to 69, with HCC or mixed HCC-cholangiocarcinoma. There were roughly 3.5 to 7.13 million productive TCRbeta reads per sample, a yield similar across tissue types.

Germline CDR1 LGHNA, CDR2 YSLEER. There are 15 residues in the CDR3. DNA and RNA were both co-extracted from 20-30 mg of bulk tissue that had not been sorted. The patients carried chronic HBV infection and had received no treatment. About this clonotype itself: An end of the junction differs from the germline gene, which may be a read error.

Priming with a constant-region primer yielded TCR beta cDNA from about 450 ng total RNA. Generation of the TCR beta libraries relied on three nested multiplex PCR rounds using slightly modified ARM-PCR. Rounds one and two of PCR, each of 10 cycles, were primed with TRBV1-TRBV30 forward primers and a C-beta reverse primer. TCRdb re-called the multiplex PCR reads through MiXCR, storing one row per CDR3 protein. The sample contains 100,000 or so distinct CDR3 sequences, roughly four fifths of which appear only once. V and J are TRBV4-3 and TRBJ2-7; no clear D gene. The sequencing input was liver tumor tissue from sampling region 3. As to subset: tumor region T3, left-lateral pole. The receptor was derived from a man aged 40-49 years with primary liver carcinoma and hepatitis B virus infection. In DNA, the CDR3 is TGCGCCGGCAGCCAAGATGTTTCCAGTTCCTACGAGAAGTACTTC. This encodes CAGSQDVSSSYEKYF.